This T cell receptor (beta chain) was sequenced in a study of metastatic and nonmetastatic thyroid tumors. By proportion, this clone is large. This CDR3 is built from 14 residues. Looked up from germline, CDR1 is MNHEY and CDR2 is SVGEGT. Between the trimmed V and J ends, which lost 4 bases and 5 bases, there was a span of 14 bases. With MiXCR, TCRdb reprocessed the PCR reads. This sample yields 7,000 to 9,500 clones, of which less than 35% are seen a single time; just under 30% belongs to the top ten. Before thyroid surgery, none of the patients had received any treatment. Sequencing was done on a sample of tumor tissue. This TCR was recovered from a female donor with papillary thyroid cancer or a benign thyroid nodule (not recorded which). Some clones in this sample may be carry-over from other donors' samples. The V call is TRBV6-2 or TRBV6-3, the J call TRBJ1-2, with a tentative D call TRBD1 (5 bases). The CDR3 DNA is TGTGCCAGCAGTTGGGGCTCGGAGGGATATGGCTACACCTTC. Translation gives CASSWGSEGYGYTF.